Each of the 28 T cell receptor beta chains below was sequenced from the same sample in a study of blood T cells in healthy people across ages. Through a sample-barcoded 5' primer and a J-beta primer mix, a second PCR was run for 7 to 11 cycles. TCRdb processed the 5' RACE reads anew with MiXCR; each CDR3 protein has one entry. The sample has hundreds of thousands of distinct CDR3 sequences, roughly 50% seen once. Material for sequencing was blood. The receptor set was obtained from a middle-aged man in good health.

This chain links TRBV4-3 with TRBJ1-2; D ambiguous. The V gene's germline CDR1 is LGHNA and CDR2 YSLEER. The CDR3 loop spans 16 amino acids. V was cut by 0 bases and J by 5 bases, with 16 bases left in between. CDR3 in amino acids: CASSQDLSRIPYGYTF. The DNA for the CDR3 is TGCGCCAGCAGCCAAGATCTCAGCAGGATCCCGTATGGCTACACCTTC.

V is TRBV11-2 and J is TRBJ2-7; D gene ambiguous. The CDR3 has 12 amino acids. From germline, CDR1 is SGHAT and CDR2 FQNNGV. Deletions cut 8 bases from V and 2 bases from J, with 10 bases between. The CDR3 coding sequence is TGTGCCAGCGGCGCCTATCCCTACGAGCAGTACTTC. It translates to CASGAYPYEQYF.

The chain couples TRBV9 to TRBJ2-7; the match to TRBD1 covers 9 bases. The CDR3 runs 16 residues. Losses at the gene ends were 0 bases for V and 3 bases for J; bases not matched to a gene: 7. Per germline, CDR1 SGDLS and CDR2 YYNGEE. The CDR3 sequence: CASSVESTGGIYEQYF. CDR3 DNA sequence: TGTGCCAGCAGCGTAGAGTCGACAGGGGGGATCTACGAGCAGTACTTC.

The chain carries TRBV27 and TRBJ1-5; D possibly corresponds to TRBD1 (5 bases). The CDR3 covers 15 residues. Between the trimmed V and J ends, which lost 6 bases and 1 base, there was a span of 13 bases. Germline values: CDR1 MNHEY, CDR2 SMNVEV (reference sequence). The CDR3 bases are TGTGCCAGCAGACCTCCGGGACCGAGCAATCAGCCCCAGCATTTT. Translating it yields CASRPPGPSNQPQHF.

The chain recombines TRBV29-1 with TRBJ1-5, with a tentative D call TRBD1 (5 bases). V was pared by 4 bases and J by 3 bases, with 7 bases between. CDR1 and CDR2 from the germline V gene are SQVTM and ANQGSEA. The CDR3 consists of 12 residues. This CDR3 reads CSVGGVNQPQHF. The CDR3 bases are TGCAGCGTTGGAGGGGTCAATCAGCCCCAGCATTTT. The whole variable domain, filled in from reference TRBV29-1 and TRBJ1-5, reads SAVISQKPSRDICQRGTSLTIQCQVDSQVTMMFWYRQQPGQSLTLIATANQGSEATYESGFVIDKFPISRPNLTFSTLTVSNMSPEDSSIYLCSVGGVNQPQHFGDGTRLSIL.

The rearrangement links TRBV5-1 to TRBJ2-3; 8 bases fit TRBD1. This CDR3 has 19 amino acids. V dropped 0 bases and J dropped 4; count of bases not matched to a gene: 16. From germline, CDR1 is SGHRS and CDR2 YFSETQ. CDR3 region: CASSLVPEDRVTTADTQYF. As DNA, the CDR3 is TGCGCCAGCAGCTTGGTTCCGGAGGACAGGGTCACTACTGCAGATACGCAGTATTTT.

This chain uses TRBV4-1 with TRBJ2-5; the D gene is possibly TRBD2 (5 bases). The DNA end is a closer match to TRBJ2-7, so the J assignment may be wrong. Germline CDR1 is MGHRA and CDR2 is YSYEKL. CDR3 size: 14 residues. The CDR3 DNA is TGCGCCAGCAGCCAGGCCGGGATTAACTACGAGCAGTACTTC. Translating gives CASSQAGINYEQYF.

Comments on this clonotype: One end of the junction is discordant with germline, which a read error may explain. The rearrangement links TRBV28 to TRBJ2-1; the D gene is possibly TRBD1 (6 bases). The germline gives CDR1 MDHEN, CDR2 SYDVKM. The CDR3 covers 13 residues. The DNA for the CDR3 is TGTGCCAGCAACGGGACACCTTACAATGGGCAGTTCTTC. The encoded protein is CASNGTPYNGQFF.

The CDR3 DNA reads as TGCAGCGTTGAAGATGGGTCCCATAGCAATCAGCCCCAGCATTTT. Its protein product is CSVEDGSHSNQPQHF. The chain links TRBV29-1 to TRBJ1-5; no clear D gene. Germline loops: CDR1 SQVTM, CDR2 ANQGSEA. V was trimmed by 0 bases and J by 0 bases, leaving 9 bases between them. This CDR3 is 15 amino acids long.

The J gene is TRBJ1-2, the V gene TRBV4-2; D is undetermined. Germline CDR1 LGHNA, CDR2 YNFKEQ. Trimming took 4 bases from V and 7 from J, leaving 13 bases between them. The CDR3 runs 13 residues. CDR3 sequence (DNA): TGTGCCAGCAGCCCCGAACGGGCGGGTGGCTACACCTTC. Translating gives CASSPERAGGYTF.

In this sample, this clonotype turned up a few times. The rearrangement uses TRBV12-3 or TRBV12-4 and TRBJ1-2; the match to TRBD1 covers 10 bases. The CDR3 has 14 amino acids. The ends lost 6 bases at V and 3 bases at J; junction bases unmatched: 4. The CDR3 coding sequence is TGTGCCAGCAGGGGGGACAGGGGCGACTATGGCTACACCTTC. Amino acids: CASRGDRGDYGYTF.

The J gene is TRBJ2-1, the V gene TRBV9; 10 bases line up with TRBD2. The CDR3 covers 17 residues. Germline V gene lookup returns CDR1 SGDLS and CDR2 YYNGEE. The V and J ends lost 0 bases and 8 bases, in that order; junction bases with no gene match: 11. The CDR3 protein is CASSVGLRLAGEDEQFF. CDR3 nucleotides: TGTGCCAGCAGCGTAGGGTTGCGGCTAGCGGGAGAGGATGAGCAGTTCTTC.

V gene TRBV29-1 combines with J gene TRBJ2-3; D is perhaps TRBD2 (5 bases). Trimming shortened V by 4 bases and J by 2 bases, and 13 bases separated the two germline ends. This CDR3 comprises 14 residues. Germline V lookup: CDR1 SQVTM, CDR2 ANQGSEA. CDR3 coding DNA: TGCAGCGTTGCTAGGAGGCAGGCCACAGATACGCAGTATTTT. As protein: CSVARRQATDTQYF.

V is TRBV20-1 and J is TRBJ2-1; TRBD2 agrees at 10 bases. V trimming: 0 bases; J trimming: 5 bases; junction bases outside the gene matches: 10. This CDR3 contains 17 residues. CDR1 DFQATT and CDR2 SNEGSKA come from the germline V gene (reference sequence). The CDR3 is CSARDLLGAGGNNEQFF. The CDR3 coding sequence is TGCAGTGCTAGAGATTTATTAGGAGCGGGAGGGAACAATGAGCAGTTCTTC.

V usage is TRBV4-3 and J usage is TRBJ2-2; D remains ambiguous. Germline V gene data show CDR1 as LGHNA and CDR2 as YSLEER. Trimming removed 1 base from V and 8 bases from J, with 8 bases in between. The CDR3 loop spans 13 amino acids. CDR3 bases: TGCGCCAGCAGCCAAGCTGGCCTAGGGGAGCTGTTTTTT. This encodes CASSQAGLGELFF.

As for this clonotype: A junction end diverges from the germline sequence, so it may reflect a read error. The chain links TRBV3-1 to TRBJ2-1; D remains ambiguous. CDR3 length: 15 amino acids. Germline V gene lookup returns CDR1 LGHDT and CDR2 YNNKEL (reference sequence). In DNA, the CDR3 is TGTGCCAGCAGCCGCGGACCCTTGGGTAACAATGGGCAGTTCTTC. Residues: CASSRGPLGNNGQFF.

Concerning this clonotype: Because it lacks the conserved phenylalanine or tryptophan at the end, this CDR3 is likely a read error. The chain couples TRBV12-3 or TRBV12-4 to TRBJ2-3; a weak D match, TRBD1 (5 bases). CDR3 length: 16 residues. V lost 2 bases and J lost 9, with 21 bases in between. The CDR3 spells CASSLTRSLPGKTQYL. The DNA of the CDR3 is TGTGCCAGCAGTTTAACACGATCGTTACCAGGGAAGACGCAGTATCTT.

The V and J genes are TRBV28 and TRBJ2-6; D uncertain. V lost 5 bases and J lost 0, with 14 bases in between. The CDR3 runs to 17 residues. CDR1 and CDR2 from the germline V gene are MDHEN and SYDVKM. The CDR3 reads CASSTTLTSSGANVLTF. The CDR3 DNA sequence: TGTGCCAGCAGTACCACCCTCACGAGCTCTGGGGCCAACGTCCTGACTTTC.

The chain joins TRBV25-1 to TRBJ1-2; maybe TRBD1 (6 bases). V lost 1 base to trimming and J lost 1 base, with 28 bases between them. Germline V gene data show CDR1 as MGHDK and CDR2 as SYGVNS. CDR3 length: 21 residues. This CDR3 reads CASSEFRPQGGGRSGNYGYTF. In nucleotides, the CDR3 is TGTGCCAGCAGTGAATTTAGGCCCCAAGGAGGGGGACGGTCGGGTAACTATGGCTACACCTTC.

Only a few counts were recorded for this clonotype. The CDR3 spells CASSAGTAQQYF. CDR3 nucleotide sequence: TGTGCCAGCAGCGCCGGGACAGCCCAGCAGTACTTC. The chain has TRBV6-6 and TRBJ2-7; 7 nucleotides align to TRBD1. The germline V gene encodes CDR1 MNHNY and CDR2 SVGAGI (reference sequence). With V trimmed by 6 bases and J by 8 bases, 7 bases remained unmatched. The CDR3 runs 12 residues.

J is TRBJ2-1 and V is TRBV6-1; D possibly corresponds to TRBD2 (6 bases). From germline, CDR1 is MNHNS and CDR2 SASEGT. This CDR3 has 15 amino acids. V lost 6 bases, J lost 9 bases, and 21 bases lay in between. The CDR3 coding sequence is TGTGCCAGCAGCTCCCAGCGGGCCTTAAGTACTGAGCAGTTCTTC. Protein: CASSSQRALSTEQFF.

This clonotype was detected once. CDR3 coding DNA: TGTGCCAGCAGTCGGCGGGGTCCAACAGAGGGCTACACCTTC. Its translation: CASSRRGPTEGYTF. This chain uses TRBV28 with TRBJ1-2, with unresolved D. Trimming pared 5 bases from V and 8 bases from J, leaving 18 bases between. Germline-derived CDR1 and CDR2 are MDHEN and SYDVKM. The CDR3 extends over 14 amino acids.

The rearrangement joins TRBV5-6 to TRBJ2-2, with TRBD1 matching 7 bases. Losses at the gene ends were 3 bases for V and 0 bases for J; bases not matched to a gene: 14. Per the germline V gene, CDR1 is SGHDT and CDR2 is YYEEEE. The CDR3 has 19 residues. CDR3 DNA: TGTGCCAGCAGCTCTCACCTGATAGGGACAGTCACGAACACCGGGGAGCTGTTTTTT. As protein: CASSSHLIGTVTNTGELFF.

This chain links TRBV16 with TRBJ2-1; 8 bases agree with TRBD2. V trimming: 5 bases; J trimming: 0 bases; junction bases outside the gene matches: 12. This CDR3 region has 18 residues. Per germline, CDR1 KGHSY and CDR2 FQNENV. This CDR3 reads CASSSPAGDMISYNEQFF. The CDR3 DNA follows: TGTGCCAGCAGCAGCCCAGCGGGGGATATGATCTCCTACAATGAGCAGTTCTTC.

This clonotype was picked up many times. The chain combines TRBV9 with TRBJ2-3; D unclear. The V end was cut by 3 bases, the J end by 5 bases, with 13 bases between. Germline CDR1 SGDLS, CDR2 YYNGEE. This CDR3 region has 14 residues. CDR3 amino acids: CASSANWGLDTQYF. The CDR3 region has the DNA TGTGCCAGCAGCGCGAACTGGGGATTAGATACGCAGTATTTT.

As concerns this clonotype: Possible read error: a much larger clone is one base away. CDR3 sequence reads: CSVRQGEAFF. The CDR3 coding sequence is TGCAGCGTTCGGCAGGGGGAAGCTTTCTTT. This chain joins TRBV29-1 and TRBJ1-1; maybe TRBD1 (6 bases). The CDR3 length is 10 residues. V was trimmed by 5 bases and J by 8 bases, leaving 9 bases between them. Germline V gene sequence: CDR1 SQVTM, CDR2 ANQGSEA.

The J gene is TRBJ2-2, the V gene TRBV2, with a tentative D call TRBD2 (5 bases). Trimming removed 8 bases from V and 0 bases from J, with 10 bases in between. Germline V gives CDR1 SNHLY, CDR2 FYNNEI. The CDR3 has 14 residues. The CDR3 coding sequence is TGTGCCAGCCGGGCACTAGCGAACACCGGGGAGCTGTTTTTT. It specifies CASRALANTGELFF.

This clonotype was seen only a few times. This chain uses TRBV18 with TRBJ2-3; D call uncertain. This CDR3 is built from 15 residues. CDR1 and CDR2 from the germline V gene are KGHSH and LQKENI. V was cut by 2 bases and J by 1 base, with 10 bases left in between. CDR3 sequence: CASSPERLGTDTQYF. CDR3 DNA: TGTGCCAGCTCACCAGAACGACTGGGCACAGATACGCAGTATTTT.